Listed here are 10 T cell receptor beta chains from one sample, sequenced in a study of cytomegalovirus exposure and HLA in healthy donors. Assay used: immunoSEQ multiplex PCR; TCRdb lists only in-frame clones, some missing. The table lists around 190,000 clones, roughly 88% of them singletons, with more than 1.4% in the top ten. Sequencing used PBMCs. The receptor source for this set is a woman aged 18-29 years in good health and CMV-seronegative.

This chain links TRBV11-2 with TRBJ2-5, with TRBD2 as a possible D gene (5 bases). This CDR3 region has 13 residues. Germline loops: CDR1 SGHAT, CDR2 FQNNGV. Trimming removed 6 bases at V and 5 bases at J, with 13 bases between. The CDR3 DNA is TGTGCCAGCAGTCAACTAGGTTTGGAGACCCAGTACTTC. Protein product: CASSQLGLETQYF.

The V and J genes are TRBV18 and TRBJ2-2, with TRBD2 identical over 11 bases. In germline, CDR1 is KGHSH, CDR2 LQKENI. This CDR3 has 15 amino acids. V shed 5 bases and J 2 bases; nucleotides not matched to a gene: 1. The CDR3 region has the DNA TGTGCCAGCTCAACTAGCGGGAGTAACACCGGGGAGCTGTTTTTT. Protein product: CASSTSGSNTGELFF.

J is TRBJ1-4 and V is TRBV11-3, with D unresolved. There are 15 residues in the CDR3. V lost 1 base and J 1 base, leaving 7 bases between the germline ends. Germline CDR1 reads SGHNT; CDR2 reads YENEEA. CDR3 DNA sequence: TGTGCCAGCAGCTTAGGAGGGATAACTAATGAAAAACTGTTTTTT. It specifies CASSLGGITNEKLFF.

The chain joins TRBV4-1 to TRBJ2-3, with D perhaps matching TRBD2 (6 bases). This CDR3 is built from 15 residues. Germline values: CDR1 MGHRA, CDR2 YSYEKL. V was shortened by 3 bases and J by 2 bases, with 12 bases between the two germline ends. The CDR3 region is CASSHFAGTTDTQYF. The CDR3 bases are TGCGCCAGCAGCCACTTTGCGGGAACCACAGATACGCAGTATTTT.

The CDR3 DNA reads TGTGCCTGGAGTACCCGGGACATCCTTTATCAGCCCCAGCATTTT. Translating gives CAWSTRDILYQPQHF. This sequence joins TRBV30 and TRBJ1-5; D might be TRBD1 (6 bases). Germline V gives CDR1 GTSNPN, CDR2 SVGIG (reference sequence). V shed 2 bases and J shed 5 bases, with 16 bases lying between them. This CDR3 contains 15 residues.

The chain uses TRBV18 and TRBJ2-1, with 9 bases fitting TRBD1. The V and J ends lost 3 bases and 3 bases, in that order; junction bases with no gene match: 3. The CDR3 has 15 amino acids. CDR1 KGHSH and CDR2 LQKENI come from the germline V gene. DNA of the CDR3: TGTGCCAGCTCACCGACAGGGGGGAACTACAATGAGCAGTTCTTC. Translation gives CASSPTGGNYNEQFF.

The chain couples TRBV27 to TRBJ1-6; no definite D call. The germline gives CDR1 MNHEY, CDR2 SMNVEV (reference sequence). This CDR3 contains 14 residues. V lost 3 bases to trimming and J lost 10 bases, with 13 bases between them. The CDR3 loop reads CASSFSGRESPLHF. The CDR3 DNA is TGTGCCAGCAGTTTCTCGGGCCGGGAATCACCCCTCCACTTT.

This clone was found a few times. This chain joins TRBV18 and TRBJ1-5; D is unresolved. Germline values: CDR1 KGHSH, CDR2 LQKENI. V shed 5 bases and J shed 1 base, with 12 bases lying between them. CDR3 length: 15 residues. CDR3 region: CASSNERGSNQPQHF. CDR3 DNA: TGTGCCAGCTCAAACGAGAGAGGGAGCAATCAGCCCCAGCATTTT.

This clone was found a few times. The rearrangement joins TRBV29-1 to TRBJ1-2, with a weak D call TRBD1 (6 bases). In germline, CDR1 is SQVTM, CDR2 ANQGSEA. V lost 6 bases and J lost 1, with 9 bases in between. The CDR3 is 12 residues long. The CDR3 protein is CSVGAGNYGYTF. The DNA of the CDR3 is TGCAGCGTGGGGGCCGGTAACTATGGCTACACCTTC.

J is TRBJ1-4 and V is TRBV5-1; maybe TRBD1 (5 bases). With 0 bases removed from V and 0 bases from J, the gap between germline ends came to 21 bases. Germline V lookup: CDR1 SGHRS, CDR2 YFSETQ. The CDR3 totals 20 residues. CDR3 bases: TGCGCCAGCAGCTTGGAGCGGGGCATCGGCTCCCTTGCAACTAATGAAAAACTGTTTTTT. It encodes CASSLERGIGSLATNEKLFF.